This TCR beta chain was found in a study of T-cell reconstitution after alpha-beta-depleted transplantation in children. There are 13 residues in the CDR3. V was shortened by 10 bases and J by 7 bases, with 20 bases between the two germline ends. The germline CDR1 and CDR2 sequences are ENHRY and SYGVKD. Unique molecular identifiers were used in preparing the TCRbeta library. TCRdb re-called the PCR reads with MiXCR, one entry per CDR3 protein. The sample lists fewer than 400,000 distinct CDR3 sequences; roughly 21% were seen once. The rearrangement links TRBV10-3 to TRBJ2-7; D may be TRBD1 or TRBD2 (5 bases each). The receptor was derived from a male patient under 18 who had a stem cell transplant for acute lymphoblastic leukemia, so the T cells may come from the graft donor. Sequencing used PBMCs, mostly from graft donor cells, obtained 180 days after TCRalphabeta/CD19-depleted stem cell transplant. CDR3 sequence reads: CATKGPGQEEQYF. CDR3 DNA sequence: TGTGCCACCAAAGGACCGGGGCAGGAGGAGCAGTACTTC.